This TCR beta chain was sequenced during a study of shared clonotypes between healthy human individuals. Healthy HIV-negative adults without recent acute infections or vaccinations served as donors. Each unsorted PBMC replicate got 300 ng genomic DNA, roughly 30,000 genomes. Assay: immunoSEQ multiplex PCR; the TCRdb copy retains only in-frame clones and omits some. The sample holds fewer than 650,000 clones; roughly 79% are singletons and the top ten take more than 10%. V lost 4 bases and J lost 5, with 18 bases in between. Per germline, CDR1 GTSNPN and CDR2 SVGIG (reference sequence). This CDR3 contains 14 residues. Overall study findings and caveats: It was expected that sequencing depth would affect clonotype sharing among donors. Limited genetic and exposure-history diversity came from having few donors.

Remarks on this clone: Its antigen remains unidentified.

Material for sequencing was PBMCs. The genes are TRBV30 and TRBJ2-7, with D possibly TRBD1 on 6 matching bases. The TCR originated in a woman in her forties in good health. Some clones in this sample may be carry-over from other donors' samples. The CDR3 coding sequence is TGTGCCTGGACCCCGGACAGAACGCACCACGAGCAGTACTTC. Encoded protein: CAWTPDRTHHEQYF.